The source of this T cell receptor (beta chain) is a study of chemoradiotherapy in HPV16-positive cancers. Study summary: Functional T-cell assays on a couple of HPV16-positive patients' cells defined candidate HPV-specific clones and common TCR motifs.

A word on this clone: Its antigen is unknown.

Here immunoSEQ multiplex PCR was the method, and the copy in TCRdb shows in-frame clones only, minus some. The profile covers about 7,900 clones, with around nine tenths appearing a single time and approximately 3.4% taken by the ten largest. Whole-study results and caveats: HPV-responsive T-cell expansion during chemoradiotherapy was linked to improved recurrence-free survival in HPV16-positive patients. Candidate HPV-specific clones and E7-related TCR motifs grew in tumor during treatment.

Germline values: CDR1 MNHNS, CDR2 SASEGT. Trimming removed 6 bases at V and 1 base at J, with 12 bases between. The CDR3 is made up of 14 amino acids. The receptor was isolated from a human donor with HPV-associated anogenital cancer. Material: blood, obtained from a patient who underwent chemoradiotherapy. The chain carries TRBV6-1 and TRBJ1-1, with D perhaps TRBD1 (6 bases). The CDR3 region is CASSPLGGNTEAFF. CDR3 DNA sequence: TGTGCCAGCAGCCCATTAGGGGGGAACACTGAAGCTTTCTTT.